Shown below are 13 T cell receptor beta chains from a single sample sequenced in a study of blood T cell repertoires in COVID-19. Libraries were prepared by immunoSEQ multiplex PCR; TCRdb keeps only in-frame clonotypes and omits some of them. The data show 210,000 or so clones, less than 90% seen once. Sample: PBMCs or T cells enriched from blood (not recorded which). The receptors come from a woman aged 50 to 65 in a cohort exposed to, infected with or recovered from COVID-19 (not recorded which).

The chain recombines TRBV10-2 with TRBJ1-2, with 8 bases that match TRBD1. The V gene's germline CDR1 is WSHSY and CDR2 SAAADI. The CDR3 is made up of 14 amino acids. Trimming took 0 bases from V and 11 from J; bases not matched to a gene: 8. CDR3 DNA: TGCGCCAGCAGTGAGTCTCGACAGGGGTTGGGGTACACCTTC. Protein product: CASSESRQGLGYTF.

This clone was found once. The V and J genes are TRBV19 and TRBJ2-3; D is unresolved. V lost 0 bases to trimming and J lost 4 bases, with 8 bases between them. The CDR3 spans 14 residues. Germline V gene sequence: CDR1 LNHDA, CDR2 SQIVND (reference sequence). In DNA, the CDR3 is TGTGCCAGTAGTATAGATCTAAGTGCAGATACGCAGTATTTT. Translating gives CASSIDLSADTQYF.

This chain uses TRBV5-4 with TRBJ1-2; D perhaps matches TRBD1 (5 bases). Trimming cost V 2 bases and J 5 bases, with 13 bases left between them. CDR3 length: 14 residues. The V gene's germline CDR1 is SGHNT and CDR2 YYREEE (reference sequence). The CDR3 DNA reads as TGTGCCAGCAGCTTCCTTACTTCAGGGTATGGCTACACCTTC. It encodes CASSFLTSGYGYTF.

The J gene is TRBJ2-2, the V gene TRBV5-1; tentatively, D is TRBD1 (5 bases). The CDR3 extends over 16 amino acids. CDR1 and CDR2 (germline): SGHRS, YFSETQ. Trimming cost V 0 bases and J 0 bases, with 9 bases left between them. The CDR3 nucleotides read TGCGCCAGCAGCTTGGGGATAGGGGCGAACACCGGGGAGCTGTTTTTT. It translates to CASSLGIGANTGELFF.

The V gene is TRBV30, the J gene TRBJ2-7, with 9 bases fitting TRBD1. This CDR3 is built from 16 residues. V was pared by 5 bases and J by 2 bases, with 13 bases of the junction left unmatched. Germline assignment: CDR1 GTSNPN and CDR2 SVGIG (reference sequence). Written as DNA, the CDR3 is TGTGCCTGGTGCCCCCACACGGGACAGGGTCCCTACGAGCAGTACTTC. The encoded protein is CAWCPHTGQGPYEQYF.

This chain uses TRBV7-9 with TRBJ1-1, with TRBD1 identical over 8 bases. V lost 2 bases to trimming and J lost 6 bases; unmatched junction nucleotides: 5. Germline assignment: CDR1 SEHNR and CDR2 FQNEAQ (reference sequence). The CDR3 has 14 residues. The CDR3 nucleotides are TGTGCCAGCAGCTTAAGGACAGGGTGGGCTGAAGCTTTCTTT. It specifies CASSLRTGWAEAFF.

V usage is TRBV5-5 and J usage is TRBJ2-7, with D perhaps TRBD2 (6 bases). The CDR3 length is 15 residues. The V gene lost 1 base and the J gene lost 6 bases, with 17 bases spanning the gap. Germline assignment: CDR1 SGHKS and CDR2 YYEKEE (reference sequence). In DNA, the CDR3 is TGTGCCAGCAGCTTGTTGTTGGGACGCGGGGCCGAGCAGTACTTC. Translated, it gives CASSLLLGRGAEQYF.

In DNA, the CDR3 is TGTGCCAGCAGACAGCAGAACACTGAAGCTTTCTTT. Translated: CASRQQNTEAFF. The V and J genes are TRBV28 and TRBJ1-1, with D uncertain. Germline lookup yields CDR1 MDHEN and CDR2 SYDVKM. The CDR3 loop spans 12 amino acids. V shed 6 bases and J shed 1 base, with 6 bases lying between them.

The rearrangement uses TRBV27 and TRBJ1-4, with D possibly TRBD1 on 5 matching bases. This CDR3 has 13 residues. Germline V gives CDR1 MNHEY, CDR2 SMNVEV (reference sequence). V was cut by 10 bases and J by 7 bases, with 16 bases left in between. For the CDR3, the DNA is TGTGCCACCCGCTGGGGGGGTAGTGAAAAACTGTTTTTT. It codes for CATRWGGSEKLFF.

The rearrangement joins TRBV4-3 to TRBJ1-2, with D perhaps TRBD1 (5 bases). V gave up 0 bases and J gave up 5 bases, with 16 bases separating them. Germline CDR1 LGHNA, CDR2 YSLEER. This CDR3 is 16 amino acids long. CDR3 region: CASSQELGRSGYGYTF. In nucleotides, the CDR3 is TGCGCCAGCAGCCAAGAACTGGGCAGGTCAGGGTATGGCTACACCTTC.

The genes are TRBV25-1 and TRBJ1-2; D possibly corresponds to TRBD1 (6 bases). Germline V gene lookup returns CDR1 MGHDK and CDR2 SYGVNS. The length of the CDR3 is 18 residues. Trimming stripped 0 bases from V and 2 bases from J, with 19 bases between. CDR3 nucleotides: TGTGCCAGCAGTGAATATGGGGAGGGAGACAGGTACAACTATGGCTACACCTTC. It encodes CASSEYGEGDRYNYGYTF.

This clone appeared once. The CDR3 DNA follows: TGTGCCAGCAGCTTGGCAGGGCGGGAGGTCGGCTATGGCTACACCTTC. Protein: CASSLAGREVGYGYTF. The J gene is TRBJ1-2, the V gene TRBV5-4; D possibly corresponds to TRBD1 (5 bases). Per the germline V gene, CDR1 is SGHNT and CDR2 is YYREEE (reference sequence). The CDR3 is 16 amino acids. Trimming stripped 0 bases from V and 4 bases from J, with 16 bases between.

The chain links TRBV6-1 to TRBJ1-5, with D unresolved. The V gene lost 3 bases and the J gene lost 7 bases, with 7 bases spanning the gap. Per germline, CDR1 MNHNS and CDR2 SASEGT. The CDR3 has 12 residues. This chain's CDR3 is CASSDPVQPQHF. In DNA form, the CDR3 reads TGTGCCAGCAGTGACCCCGTACAGCCCCAGCATTTT.